A selection of T cell receptor beta chains follows, all from one sample in a study of T cells in Graves' hyperthyroidism and ophthalmopathy. TCRdb redid the calling of the multiplex PCR reads with MiXCR, one entry per CDR3 protein. Seen here are more than 150,000 distinct CDR3 sequences, about a sixth observed once, and the top ten hold approximately 28%. The specimen sequenced was blood. The receptors were gathered from a woman between 45 and 60 years old with Graves' hyperthyroidism. CDR3s include the opening cysteine and the closing phenylalanine or tryptophan. Each record gives: clone size, J gene, D gene, V gene, CDR3 DNA, CDR3 protein. D genes are given only for firm matches. The listing skips clone size in some rows; elsewhere it reads once, few, many or a size class.

clone_size: many
j_call: TRBJ1-4
d_call: -
v_call: TRBV7-8
cdr3_nt: TGTGCCAGCAGCCTCCAACCCGCGGGGGAAAAACTGTTTTTT
cdr3_aa: CASSLQPAGEKLFF

clone_size: many
j_call: TRBJ1-5
d_call: -
v_call: TRBV6-2/TRBV6-3
cdr3_nt: TGTGCCAGCAGTTACATGAATAGCAATCAGCCCCAGCATTTT
cdr3_aa: CASSYMNSNQPQHF

clone_size: many
j_call: TRBJ1-5
d_call: -
v_call: TRBV19
cdr3_nt: TGTGCCAGTAGTATGAGGGCGAGAGGCGGGCAAAAGGATAATCAGCCCCAGCATTTT
cdr3_aa: CASSMRARGGQKDNQPQHF

clone_size: many
j_call: TRBJ2-5
d_call: TRBD2
v_call: TRBV24-1
cdr3_nt: TGTGCCACCAGGGATGGGACTAAAGAGACCCAGTACTTC
cdr3_aa: CATRDGTKETQYF

clone_size: many
j_call: TRBJ2-7
d_call: TRBD2
v_call: TRBV3-1
cdr3_nt: TGTGCCAGCAGCCAAGGACTAGCGGCCGAGCAGTACTTC
cdr3_aa: CASSQGLAAEQYF

clone_size: -
j_call: TRBJ2-4
d_call: -
v_call: TRBV24-1
cdr3_nt: TGTGCCACCAGTGACCCCGGGTCTAATTCCAAAAACATTCAGTACTTC
cdr3_aa: CATSDPGSNSKNIQYF

clone_size: many
j_call: TRBJ1-2
d_call: -
v_call: TRBV18
cdr3_nt: TGTGCCAGCTCACCAGACGTGGACAGCGTCTATGGCTACACCTTC
cdr3_aa: CASSPDVDSVYGYTF

clone_size: many
j_call: TRBJ1-2
d_call: TRBD1
v_call: TRBV6-1
cdr3_nt: TGTGCCAGCAGTTGGGGCCTGTACAGGGGGCTGAACTATGGCTACACCTTC
cdr3_aa: CASSWGLYRGLNYGYTF

clone_size: many
j_call: TRBJ2-5
d_call: -
v_call: TRBV6-2/TRBV6-3
cdr3_nt: TGTGCCAGCAGCCCCCCCGGGGGAGTCCAAGAGACCCAGTACTTC
cdr3_aa: CASSPPGGVQETQYF

clone_size: many
j_call: TRBJ2-7
d_call: -
v_call: TRBV7-2
cdr3_nt: TGTGCCAGCAGCTTGAATCTTGAGCAGTACTTC
cdr3_aa: CASSLNLEQYF

clone_size: -
j_call: TRBJ2-7
d_call: -
v_call: TRBV29-1
cdr3_nt: TGCAGCGTGGCTACCGGGACGGCCCCCTACGAGCAGTACTTC
cdr3_aa: CSVATGTAPYEQYF

clone_size: many
j_call: TRBJ1-6
d_call: TRBD1
v_call: TRBV29-1
cdr3_nt: TGCAGCGCTGGACAGGGGGCGGATTCACCCCTCCACTTT
cdr3_aa: CSAGQGADSPLHF

clone_size: -
j_call: TRBJ1-3
d_call: -
v_call: TRBV30
cdr3_nt: TGTGCCTGGAGTCGGCCAGCTGGAAACACCATATATTTT
cdr3_aa: CAWSRPAGNTIYF

clone_size: many
j_call: TRBJ2-2
d_call: -
v_call: TRBV4-3
cdr3_nt: TGCGCCAGCAGCCAAGAGTTACGGGCAGGGGAAATGACCGGGGAGCTGTTTTTT
cdr3_aa: CASSQELRAGEMTGELFF

clone_size: few
j_call: TRBJ1-1
d_call: -
v_call: TRBV4-1
cdr3_nt: TGCGCCAGCAGCCAAGATGAGGGGTTGGGCACTGAAGCTTTCTTT
cdr3_aa: CASSQDEGLGTEAFF

clone_size: many
j_call: TRBJ2-1
d_call: TRBD1
v_call: TRBV18
cdr3_nt: TGTGCCAGCTCGCAGGGGACAGGCTATGAGCAGTTCTTC
cdr3_aa: CASSQGTGYEQFF

clone_size: many
j_call: TRBJ2-1
d_call: -
v_call: TRBV2
cdr3_nt: TGTGCCAGAGGGACGCAGGGTCCCTACAATGAGCAGTTCTTC
cdr3_aa: CARGTQGPYNEQFF

clone_size: -
j_call: TRBJ2-7
d_call: -
v_call: TRBV5-6
cdr3_nt: TGTGCCAGCAGCGCCATTGGTGAGGCCTACGAGCAGTACTTC
cdr3_aa: CASSAIGEAYEQYF

clone_size: -
j_call: TRBJ2-7
d_call: TRBD1
v_call: TRBV6-2/TRBV6-3
cdr3_nt: TGTGCCAGCAGTTACTTAAGGACCGGGACAGTCCCCTACGAGCAGTACTTC
cdr3_aa: CASSYLRTGTVPYEQYF

clone_size: many
j_call: TRBJ1-2
d_call: -
v_call: TRBV5-1
cdr3_nt: TGCGCCAGCAGCTCCGGGACGCCGGATGGCTACACCTTC
cdr3_aa: CASSSGTPDGYTF

clone_size: many
j_call: TRBJ2-1
d_call: TRBD2
v_call: TRBV12-3/TRBV12-4
cdr3_nt: TGTGCCAGCAGGACTAGCGGGGGGCCCAATGAGCAGTTCTTC
cdr3_aa: CASRTSGGPNEQFF

clone_size: many
j_call: TRBJ1-1
d_call: -
v_call: TRBV20-1
cdr3_nt: TGCAGTGCTAGGCTGGGGGGGGTCACTGAAGCTTTCTTT
cdr3_aa: CSARLGGVTEAFF

clone_size: many
j_call: TRBJ2-7
d_call: -
v_call: TRBV12-3/TRBV12-4
cdr3_nt: TGTGCCAGCAGTTTAGCGACAACCTACGAGCAGTACTTC
cdr3_aa: CASSLATTYEQYF

clone_size: many
j_call: TRBJ2-1
d_call: -
v_call: TRBV7-2
cdr3_nt: TGTGCCAGCAGCTTAGGACCCACGAGCTCCTACAATGAGCAGTTCTTC
cdr3_aa: CASSLGPTSSYNEQFF

clone_size: many
j_call: TRBJ2-7
d_call: -
v_call: TRBV7-9
cdr3_nt: TGTGCCAGCAGCTTAAGGACAGCGCCCTACGAGCAGTACTTC
cdr3_aa: CASSLRTAPYEQYF

clone_size: -
j_call: TRBJ1-3
d_call: -
v_call: TRBV7-8
cdr3_nt: TGTGCCAGCAGCTTGGTGGACTTTGGAGACACCATATATTTT
cdr3_aa: CASSLVDFGDTIYF

clone_size: many
j_call: TRBJ1-2
d_call: TRBD1
v_call: TRBV12-3/TRBV12-4
cdr3_nt: TGTGCCAGCAGTCCCGGGACAGGGGACGTCCCGCGGACCTCCTATGGCTACACCTTC
cdr3_aa: CASSPGTGDVPRTSYGYTF

clone_size: many
j_call: TRBJ1-2
d_call: -
v_call: TRBV7-2
cdr3_nt: TGTGCCAGCAGCTTAGCGAAAGGGTGGGGCTACACCTTC
cdr3_aa: CASSLAKGWGYTF

clone_size: many
j_call: TRBJ2-1
d_call: -
v_call: TRBV5-5
cdr3_nt: TGTGCCAGCAGCTTGGTTGCCGGGGCGAGTGAGCAGTTCTTC
cdr3_aa: CASSLVAGASEQFF

clone_size: few
j_call: TRBJ1-1
d_call: -
v_call: TRBV9
cdr3_nt: TGTGCCAGCAGCGTAGGAGGGGTGAGCACTGAAGCTTTCTTT
cdr3_aa: CASSVGGVSTEAFF

clone_size: many
j_call: TRBJ2-1
d_call: -
v_call: TRBV7-2
cdr3_nt: TGTGCCAGCAGCTTATTGAGTCTCAGCTCCTACAATGAGCAGTTCTTC
cdr3_aa: CASSLLSLSSYNEQFF

clone_size: many
j_call: TRBJ1-5
d_call: -
v_call: TRBV20-1
cdr3_nt: TGCAGTGCTAGTGTTCTAGGGGGAGTCAATCAGCCCCAGCATTTT
cdr3_aa: CSASVLGGVNQPQHF

clone_size: -
j_call: TRBJ2-7
d_call: TRBD1
v_call: TRBV7-9
cdr3_nt: TGTGCCAGCAGCGCCCCGGACAGGCCCTCCTACGAGCAGTACTTC
cdr3_aa: CASSAPDRPSYEQYF

clone_size: many
j_call: TRBJ1-1
d_call: TRBD1
v_call: TRBV19
cdr3_nt: TGTGCCAGTAGTATCAGAACAGGGGGGTCTGAAGCTTTCTTT
cdr3_aa: CASSIRTGGSEAFF

clone_size: many
j_call: TRBJ2-3
d_call: -
v_call: TRBV11-2
cdr3_nt: TGTGCCAGCAGCTTGGGGCAGGCAGATACGCAGTATTTT
cdr3_aa: CASSLGQADTQYF

clone_size: many
j_call: TRBJ2-7
d_call: TRBD1
v_call: TRBV28
cdr3_nt: TGTGCCAGCAGGACAGGGGGGTCCTACGAGCAGTACTTC
cdr3_aa: CASRTGGSYEQYF

clone_size: few
j_call: TRBJ1-5
d_call: -
v_call: TRBV10-2
cdr3_nt: TGCGCCAGCAGTGAAATGGGAATTGATCAGCCCCAGCATTTT
cdr3_aa: CASSEMGIDQPQHF

clone_size: many
j_call: TRBJ1-2
d_call: -
v_call: TRBV4-1
cdr3_nt: TGCGCCAGCAGCCAAGATCCGGGATCCTATGGCTACACCTTC
cdr3_aa: CASSQDPGSYGYTF

clone_size: many
j_call: TRBJ2-1
d_call: TRBD2
v_call: TRBV11-3
cdr3_nt: TGTGCCAGCAGCTTAGGGGCTAGCGGGGGACGGAATGAGCAGTTCTTC
cdr3_aa: CASSLGASGGRNEQFF

clone_size: many
j_call: TRBJ1-2
d_call: -
v_call: TRBV9
cdr3_nt: TGTGCCAGCAGCGTACAACGGAAGAACTATGGCTACACCTTC
cdr3_aa: CASSVQRKNYGYTF

clone_size: -
j_call: TRBJ2-7
d_call: TRBD2
v_call: TRBV12-3/TRBV12-4
cdr3_nt: TGTGCCAGCAGTCCCCCCGGGGAGGGCCTTTACGAGCAGTACTTC
cdr3_aa: CASSPPGEGLYEQYF

clone_size: many
j_call: TRBJ2-2
d_call: -
v_call: TRBV2
cdr3_nt: TGTGCCAGCGAGAGCCTTAGGTGGAGGGCGAACACCGGGGAGCTGTTTTTT
cdr3_aa: CASESLRWRANTGELFF

clone_size: many
j_call: TRBJ2-1
d_call: TRBD2
v_call: TRBV9
cdr3_nt: TGTGCCAGCAGCCCGAGAGGCGGGGGGGCCGGGTACAATGAGCAGTTCTTC
cdr3_aa: CASSPRGGGAGYNEQFF

clone_size: many
j_call: TRBJ1-1
d_call: TRBD1
v_call: TRBV5-1
cdr3_nt: TGCGCCAGCAGCTCCAGGGGGCTCACTGAAGCTTTCTTT
cdr3_aa: CASSSRGLTEAFF

clone_size: many
j_call: TRBJ2-7
d_call: -
v_call: TRBV15
cdr3_nt: TGTGCCACCAGCTCCGACACCTACGAGCAGTACTTC
cdr3_aa: CATSSDTYEQYF

clone_size: few
j_call: TRBJ1-1
d_call: -
v_call: TRBV7-9
cdr3_nt: TGTGCCAGCAGCAAAGGGGGGGGACCCATGAACACTGAAGCTTTCTTT
cdr3_aa: CASSKGGGPMNTEAFF

clone_size: many
j_call: TRBJ2-3
d_call: -
v_call: TRBV27
cdr3_nt: TGTGCCAGCAGTTTGGGCACACACACAGATACGCAGTATTTT
cdr3_aa: CASSLGTHTDTQYF

clone_size: many
j_call: TRBJ1-3
d_call: -
v_call: TRBV15
cdr3_nt: TGTGCCACCAGCAGAGACACATCTGGAAACACCATATATTTT
cdr3_aa: CATSRDTSGNTIYF